The present T cell receptor beta chain was sequenced within a study of control samples from healthy donors and cancer patients (dated by TCRdb to 2018 to 2020). Library construction relied on the immunoSEQ multiplex PCR assay. Held by TCRdb, this immuneACCESS table contains in-frame sequences only and omits some clones. Under half of the omission traces to an unresolved V gene where checked; the cause of the rest is unknown. The sample yields about 22,000 clones; around four fifths were counted once. 20% to 25% of the sample is taken by the ten largest. Comments on this clone: Its recognized antigen is unknown. Per-nucleotide qualities are absent, and no much larger clonotype sits a single base away.

The clonotype originates from a man between 60 and 75 years old with colorectal cancer. Specimen: PBMCs.

CDR3 protein: CAWSAGHANTEAFF. The nucleotide sequence is TGTGCCTGGAGCGCAGGACACGCGAACACTGAAGCTTTCTTT. The chain is assembled from TRBV30 and TRBJ1-1; the D segment could be TRBD1, given 5 matching bases. The CDR3 covers 14 residues, taking in both the cysteine and the phenylalanine. Just CDR3 DNA is preserved here, 42 bases in frame from base 1. Based on the germline V gene (reference sequence), the CDR1 and CDR2 sequences are GTSNPN and SVGIG. V is pared back by 3 bases and J by 1 base, with 12 bases lying between the germline termini.